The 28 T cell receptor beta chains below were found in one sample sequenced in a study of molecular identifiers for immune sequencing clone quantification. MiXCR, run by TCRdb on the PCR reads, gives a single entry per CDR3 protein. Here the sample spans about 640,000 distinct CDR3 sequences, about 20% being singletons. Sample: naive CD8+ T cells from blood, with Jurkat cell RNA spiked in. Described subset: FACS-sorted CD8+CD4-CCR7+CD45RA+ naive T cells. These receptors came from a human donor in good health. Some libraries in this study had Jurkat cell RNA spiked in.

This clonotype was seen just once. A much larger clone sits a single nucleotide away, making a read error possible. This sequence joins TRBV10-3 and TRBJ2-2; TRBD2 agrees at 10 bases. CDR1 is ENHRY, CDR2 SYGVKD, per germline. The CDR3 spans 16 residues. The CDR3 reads CAISETSGINTGELLF. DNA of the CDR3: TGTGCCATCAGTGAAACTAGCGGGATTAACACCGGGGAGCTGCTTTTT.

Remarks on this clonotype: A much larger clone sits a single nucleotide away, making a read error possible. The CDR3 reads CASSLTGGWGEQFF. DNA of the CDR3: TGTGCCAGCAGCTTGACAGGGGGCTGGGGTGAGCAGTTCTTC. V usage is TRBV12-3 or TRBV12-4 and J usage is TRBJ2-1; 10 bases match TRBD1. The CDR3 spans 14 residues. The ends lost 6 bases at V and 9 bases at J; junction bases unmatched: 8.

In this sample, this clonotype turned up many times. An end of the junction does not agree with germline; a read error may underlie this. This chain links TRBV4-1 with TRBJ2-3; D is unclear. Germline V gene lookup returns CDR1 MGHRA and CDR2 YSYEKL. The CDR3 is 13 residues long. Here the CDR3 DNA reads TGTGCCAGCAGCCAAGGGTCCACAGATACGCAGTATTTT. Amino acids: CASSQGSTDTQYF.

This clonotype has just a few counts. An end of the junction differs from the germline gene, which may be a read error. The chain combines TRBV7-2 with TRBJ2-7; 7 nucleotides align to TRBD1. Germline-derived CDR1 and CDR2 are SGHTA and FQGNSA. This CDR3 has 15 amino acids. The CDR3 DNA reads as TGTGCCAGCGCCCCCAGGGAACGGGACAGTTACGGGCAGTACTTC. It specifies CASAPRERDSYGQYF.

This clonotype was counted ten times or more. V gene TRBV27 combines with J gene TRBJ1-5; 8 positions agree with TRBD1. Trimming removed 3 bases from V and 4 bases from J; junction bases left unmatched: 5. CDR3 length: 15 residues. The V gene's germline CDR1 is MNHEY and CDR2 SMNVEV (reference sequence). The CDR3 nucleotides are TGTGCCAGCAGTTTTGGGACAGGAACGAATCAGCCCCAGCATTTT. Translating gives CASSFGTGTNQPQHF.

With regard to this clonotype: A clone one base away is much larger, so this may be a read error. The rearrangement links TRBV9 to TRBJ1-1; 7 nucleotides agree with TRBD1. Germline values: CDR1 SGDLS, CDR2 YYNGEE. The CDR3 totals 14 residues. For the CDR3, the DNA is TGTGCCCGCAGCGAGGGGGCGCGGGACACTGAAGCTTTCTTT. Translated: CARSEGARDTEAFF.

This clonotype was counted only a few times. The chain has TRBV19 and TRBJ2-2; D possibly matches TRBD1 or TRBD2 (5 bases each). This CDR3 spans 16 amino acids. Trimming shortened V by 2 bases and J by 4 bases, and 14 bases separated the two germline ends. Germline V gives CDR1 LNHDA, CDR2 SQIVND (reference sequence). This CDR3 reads CASSIPGAGSTGELFF. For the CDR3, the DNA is TGTGCCAGTAGTATACCTGGTGCAGGGAGCACCGGGGAGCTGTTTTTT.

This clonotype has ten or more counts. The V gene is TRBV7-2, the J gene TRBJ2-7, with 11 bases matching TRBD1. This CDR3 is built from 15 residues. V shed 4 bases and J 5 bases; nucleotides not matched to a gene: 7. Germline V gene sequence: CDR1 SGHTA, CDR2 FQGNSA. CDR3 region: CASSSMDRGPDEQYF. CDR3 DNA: TGTGCCAGCAGCTCAATGGACAGGGGGCCTGACGAGCAGTACTTC.

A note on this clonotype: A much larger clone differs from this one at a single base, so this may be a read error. The CDR3: CASSSVPSYNEQYF. DNA of the CDR3: TGTGCCAGCAGTTCCGTCCCCAGCTACAATGAGCAGTACTTC. This rearrangement joins TRBV28 to TRBJ2-7; no clear D gene. In germline, CDR1 is MDHEN, CDR2 SYDVKM. The CDR3 extends over 14 amino acids. V was trimmed by 4 bases and J by 7 bases, leaving 17 bases between them.

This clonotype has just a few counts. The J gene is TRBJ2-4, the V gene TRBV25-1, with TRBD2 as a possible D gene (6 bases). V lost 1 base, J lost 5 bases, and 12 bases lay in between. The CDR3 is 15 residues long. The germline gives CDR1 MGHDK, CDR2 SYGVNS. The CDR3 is CASSEFTGGENIQYF. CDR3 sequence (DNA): TGTGCCAGCAGTGAATTTACAGGCGGGGAAAACATTCAGTACTTC.

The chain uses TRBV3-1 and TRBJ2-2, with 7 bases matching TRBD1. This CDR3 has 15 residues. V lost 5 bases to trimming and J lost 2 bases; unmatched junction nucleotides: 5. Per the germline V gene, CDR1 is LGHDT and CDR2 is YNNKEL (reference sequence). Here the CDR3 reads CASSKQGQNTGELFF. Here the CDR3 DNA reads TGTGCCAGCAGCAAACAGGGGCAAAACACCGGGGAGCTGTTTTTT.

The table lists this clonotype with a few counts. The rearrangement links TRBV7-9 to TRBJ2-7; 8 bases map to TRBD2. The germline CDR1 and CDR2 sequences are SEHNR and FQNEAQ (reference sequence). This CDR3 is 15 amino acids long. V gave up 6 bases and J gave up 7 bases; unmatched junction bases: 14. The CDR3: CASSLDSGSKREQYF. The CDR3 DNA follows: TGTGCCAGCAGTTTGGACAGCGGGAGCAAGCGTGAGCAGTACTTC.

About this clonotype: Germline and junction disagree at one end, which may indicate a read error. The CDR3, as DNA: TGTGTCAGCAGCCCCCGCACCTACGAGCAGTACTTC. Encoded protein: CVSSPRTYEQYF. The V and J genes are TRBV7-9 and TRBJ2-7, with unresolved D. The CDR3 consists of 12 residues. Germline loops: CDR1 SEHNR, CDR2 FQNEAQ (reference sequence).

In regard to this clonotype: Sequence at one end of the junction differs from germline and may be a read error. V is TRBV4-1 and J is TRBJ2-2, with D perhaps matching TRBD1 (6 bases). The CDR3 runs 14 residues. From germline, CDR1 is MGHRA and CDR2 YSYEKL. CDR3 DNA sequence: TGCGCCAGCAGCCCGAGGGGGTACACCGGGGAGCTGGTTTTT. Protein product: CASSPRGYTGELVF.

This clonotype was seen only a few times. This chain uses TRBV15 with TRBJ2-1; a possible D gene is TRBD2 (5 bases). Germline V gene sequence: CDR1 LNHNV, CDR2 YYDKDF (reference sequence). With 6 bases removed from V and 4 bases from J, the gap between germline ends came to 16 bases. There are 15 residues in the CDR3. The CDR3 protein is CATSSVGEPYNEQFF. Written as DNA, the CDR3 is TGTGCCACCAGTAGCGTTGGGGAGCCGTACAATGAGCAGTTCTTC.

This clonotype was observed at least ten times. The CDR3 sequence is CASSQDQVGQYF. The CDR3 DNA sequence: TGCGCCAGCAGCCAAGATCAAGTTGGGCAGTACTTC. The chain couples TRBV4-1 to TRBJ2-7; D unresolved. V was shortened by 0 bases and J by 9 bases, with 9 bases between the two germline ends. CDR1 and CDR2 from the germline V gene are MGHRA and YSYEKL. The CDR3 consists of 12 residues.

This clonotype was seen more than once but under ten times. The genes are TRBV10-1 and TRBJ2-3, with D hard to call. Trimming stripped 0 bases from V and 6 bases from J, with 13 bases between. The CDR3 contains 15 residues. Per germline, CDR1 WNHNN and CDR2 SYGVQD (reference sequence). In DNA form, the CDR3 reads TGCGCCAGCAGTGAGTCTATATTAGTGGCGGATACGCAGTATTTT. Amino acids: CASSESILVADTQYF.

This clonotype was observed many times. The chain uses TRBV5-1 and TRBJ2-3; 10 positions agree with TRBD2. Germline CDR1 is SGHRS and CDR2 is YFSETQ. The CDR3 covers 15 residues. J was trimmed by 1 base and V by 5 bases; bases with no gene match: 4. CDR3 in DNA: TGCGCCAGCAGATGGACTAGCGGACGCACAGATACGCAGTATTTT. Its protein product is CASRWTSGRTDTQYF.

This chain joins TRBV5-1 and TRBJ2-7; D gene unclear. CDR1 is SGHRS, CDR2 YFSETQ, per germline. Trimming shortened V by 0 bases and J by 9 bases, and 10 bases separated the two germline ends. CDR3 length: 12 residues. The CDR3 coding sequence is TGCGCCAGCAGCTTGGCAGGCGACGGGCAGTACTTC. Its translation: CASSLAGDGQYF.

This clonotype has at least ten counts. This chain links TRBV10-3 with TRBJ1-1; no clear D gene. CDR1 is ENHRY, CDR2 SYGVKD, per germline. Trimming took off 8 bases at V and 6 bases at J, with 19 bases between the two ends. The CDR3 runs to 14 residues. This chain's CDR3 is CAISTTPLGAEAFF. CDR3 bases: TGTGCCATCTCCACCACCCCACTGGGCGCTGAAGCTTTCTTT.

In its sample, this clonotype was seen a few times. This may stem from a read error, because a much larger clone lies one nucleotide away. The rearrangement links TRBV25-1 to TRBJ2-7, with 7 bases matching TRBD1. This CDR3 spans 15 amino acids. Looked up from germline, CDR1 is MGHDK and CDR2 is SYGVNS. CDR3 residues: CASSGPRTGSHEQYF. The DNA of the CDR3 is TGTGCCAGCAGTGGACCCCGGACAGGCTCCCACGAGCAGTACTTC.

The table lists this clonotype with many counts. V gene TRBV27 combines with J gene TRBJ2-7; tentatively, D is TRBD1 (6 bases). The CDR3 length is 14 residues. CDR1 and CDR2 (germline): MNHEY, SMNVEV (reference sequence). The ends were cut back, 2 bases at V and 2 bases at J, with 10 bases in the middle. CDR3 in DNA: TGTGCCAGCAGTTTAAAGGGACACGCCTACGAGCAGTACTTC. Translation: CASSLKGHAYEQYF.

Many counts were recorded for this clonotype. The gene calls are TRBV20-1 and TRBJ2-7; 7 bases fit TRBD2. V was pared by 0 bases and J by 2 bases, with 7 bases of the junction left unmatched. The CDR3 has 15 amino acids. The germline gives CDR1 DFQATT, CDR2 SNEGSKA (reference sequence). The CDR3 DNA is TGCAGTGCTAGAGATCCTAGCGGCAAACCCTACGAGCAGTACTTC. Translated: CSARDPSGKPYEQYF.

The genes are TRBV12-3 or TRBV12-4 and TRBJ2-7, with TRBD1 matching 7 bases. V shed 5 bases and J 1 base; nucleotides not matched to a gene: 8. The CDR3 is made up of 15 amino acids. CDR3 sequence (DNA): TGTGCCAGCAGTCCGCACCGACAGGGTTCCTACGAGCAGTACTTC. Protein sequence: CASSPHRQGSYEQYF.

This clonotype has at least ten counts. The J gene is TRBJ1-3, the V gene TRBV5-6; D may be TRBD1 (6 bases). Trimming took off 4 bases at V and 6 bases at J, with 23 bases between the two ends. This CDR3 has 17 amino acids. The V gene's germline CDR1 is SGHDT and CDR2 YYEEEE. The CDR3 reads CASSPGAGNWRLNTIYF. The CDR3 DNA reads TGTGCCAGCAGCCCGGGGGCAGGCAATTGGCGTCTAAACACCATATATTTT.

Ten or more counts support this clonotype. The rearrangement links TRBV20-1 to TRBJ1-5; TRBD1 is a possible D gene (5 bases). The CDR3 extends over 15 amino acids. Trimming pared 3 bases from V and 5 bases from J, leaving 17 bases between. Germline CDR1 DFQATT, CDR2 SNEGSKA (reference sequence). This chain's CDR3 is CSARAPGGTDQPQHF. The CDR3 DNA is TGCAGTGCTAGGGCCCCCGGAGGGACGGATCAGCCCCAGCATTTT.

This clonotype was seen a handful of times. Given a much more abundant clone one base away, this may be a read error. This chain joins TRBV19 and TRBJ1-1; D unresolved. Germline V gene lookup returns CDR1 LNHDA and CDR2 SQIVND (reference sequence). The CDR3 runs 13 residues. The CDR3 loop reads CASRSMGNTGAFF. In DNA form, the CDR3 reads TGTGCCAGCCGCTCAATGGGGAACACTGGAGCTTTCTTT.

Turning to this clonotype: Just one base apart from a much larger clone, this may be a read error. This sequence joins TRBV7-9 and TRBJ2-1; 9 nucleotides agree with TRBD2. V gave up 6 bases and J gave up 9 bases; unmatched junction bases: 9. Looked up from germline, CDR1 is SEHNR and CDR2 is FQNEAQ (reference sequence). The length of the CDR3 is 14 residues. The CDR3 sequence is CASRHSGSWGEQFF. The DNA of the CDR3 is TGTGCCAGCAGACATAGCGGGAGTTGGGGTGAGCAGTTCTTC.